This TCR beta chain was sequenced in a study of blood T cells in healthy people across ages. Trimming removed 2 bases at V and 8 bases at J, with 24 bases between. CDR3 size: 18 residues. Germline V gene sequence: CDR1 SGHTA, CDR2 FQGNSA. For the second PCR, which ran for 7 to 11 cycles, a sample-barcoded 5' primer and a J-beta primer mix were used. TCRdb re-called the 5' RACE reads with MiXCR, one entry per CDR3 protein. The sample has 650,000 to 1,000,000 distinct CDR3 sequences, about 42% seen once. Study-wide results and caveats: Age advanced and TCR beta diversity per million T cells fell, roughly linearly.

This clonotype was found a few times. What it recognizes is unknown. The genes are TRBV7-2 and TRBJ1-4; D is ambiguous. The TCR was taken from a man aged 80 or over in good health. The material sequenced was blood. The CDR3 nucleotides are TGTGCCAGCAGCTTAAATCCCCGGATGGCCAACCCATGGGAAAAACTGTTTTTT. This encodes CASSLNPRMANPWEKLFF.